The 21 T cell receptor beta chains listed next were all sequenced from one sample in a study of blood T cell repertoires in COVID-19. Clones were sequenced by immunoSEQ multiplex PCR, and TCRdb holds only the in-frame ones, with some missing. The sample has roughly 54,000 clones; 85% to 90% are singletons. The sequenced sample was peripheral blood. Every receptor here comes from a human donor in a cohort sampled during active COVID-19.

The V and J genes are TRBV2 and TRBJ1-5; TRBD1 agrees at 10 bases. Germline lookup yields CDR1 SNHLY and CDR2 FYNNEI. There are 12 residues in the CDR3. The junction had 0 bases not matched to a gene; V was cut back by 6 bases and J by 7 bases. CDR3: CASRDRGQPQHF. For the CDR3, the DNA is TGTGCCAGCAGGGACAGGGGGCAGCCCCAGCATTTT.

The gene calls are TRBV2 and TRBJ2-7; a possible D gene is TRBD1 (5 bases). The length of the CDR3 is 13 residues. CDR1 is SNHLY, CDR2 FYNNEI, per germline. V was clipped by 6 bases and J by 2 bases, with 11 bases between them. The CDR3 loop is CASSPTVTYEQYF. The CDR3 DNA is TGTGCCAGCAGCCCGACAGTTACCTACGAGCAGTACTTC.

This clone came up once. The V gene is TRBV19, the J gene TRBJ2-3; 10 bases fit TRBD1. Per germline, CDR1 LNHDA and CDR2 SQIVND (reference sequence). V dropped 7 bases and J dropped 4; count of bases not matched to a gene: 2. The CDR3 sequence is 13 residues long. CDR3 bases: TGTGCCAGTAAGGGGACAGGGGCAGATACGCAGTATTTT. It is translated as CASKGTGADTQYF.

J is TRBJ2-7 and V is TRBV10-1; 11 bases match TRBD2. This CDR3 spans 15 amino acids. Germline V lookup: CDR1 WNHNN, CDR2 SYGVQD (reference sequence). V shed 2 bases and J 3 bases; nucleotides not matched to a gene: 3. The CDR3, as DNA: TGCGCCAGCAGTGAGGGTGGGACTAGCGGCTACGAGCAGTACTTC. This sequence encodes CASSEGGTSGYEQYF.

The chain employs TRBV19 and TRBJ2-5; TRBD1 agrees at 7 bases. The length of the CDR3 is 14 residues. V was clipped by 7 bases and J by 3 bases; unmatched bases: 8. CDR1 and CDR2 from the germline V gene are LNHDA and SQIVND (reference sequence). The CDR3 DNA reads TGTGCCAGTACCCCCGGGACAGAAGAAGAGACCCAGTACTTC. Translation gives CASTPGTEEETQYF.

This chain joins TRBV6-2 or TRBV6-3 and TRBJ2-3, with D possibly TRBD1 on 6 matching bases. V gave up 2 bases and J gave up 4 bases, with 13 bases separating them. Germline-derived CDR1 and CDR2 are MNHEY and SVGEGT. The CDR3 runs to 15 residues. The DNA of the CDR3 is TGTGCCAGCAGTTACGCCGGACAGTTCCCAGATACGCAGTATTTT. Protein product: CASSYAGQFPDTQYF.

This clone was seen a few times. The J gene is TRBJ1-2, the V gene TRBV6-1, with D perhaps TRBD1 (6 bases). Looked up from germline, CDR1 is MNHNS and CDR2 is SASEGT. The CDR3 sequence is 14 residues long. Trimming took off 2 bases at V and 8 bases at J, with 15 bases between the two ends. DNA for the CDR3: TGTGCCAGCAGTGAATTTCGGGGGGCCTACGGCTACACCTTC. Translation gives CASSEFRGAYGYTF.

The chain joins TRBV5-4 to TRBJ2-7; 12 bases are shared with TRBD1. Germline CDR1 reads SGHNT; CDR2 reads YYREEE (reference sequence). The CDR3 length is 15 residues. V lost 4 bases to trimming and J lost 7 bases; unmatched junction nucleotides: 9. The CDR3 DNA reads TGTGCCAGCAGCCTAGGGACAGGGGGCTTGGGGGAGCAGTACTTC. Its protein is CASSLGTGGLGEQYF.

The chain links TRBV9 to TRBJ2-1; 9 nucleotides align to TRBD2. The V and J ends lost 0 bases and 3 bases, in that order; junction bases with no gene match: 4. Germline V gene data show CDR1 as SGDLS and CDR2 as YYNGEE. The CDR3 contains 16 residues. CDR3 loop: CASSVGGRGGYNEQFF. DNA for the CDR3: TGTGCCAGCAGCGTAGGCGGGCGGGGGGGCTACAATGAGCAGTTCTTC.

The V call is TRBV3-1 (or the pseudogene TRBV3-2), the J call TRBJ2-3, with 8 positions matching TRBD2. J was trimmed by 1 base and V by 1 base; bases with no gene match: 4. This CDR3 has 16 residues. CDR1 and CDR2 from the germline V gene are LGHDT and YNNKEL (reference sequence). DNA for the CDR3: TGTGCCAGCAGCCAAGTCCCGGGACTAGGCACAGATACGCAGTATTTT. It specifies CASSQVPGLGTDTQYF.

The chain links TRBV25-1 to TRBJ1-2; D gene ambiguous. Germline V gene lookup returns CDR1 MGHDK and CDR2 SYGVNS. CDR3 length: 14 amino acids. V gave up 3 bases and J gave up 8 bases, with 16 bases separating them. CDR3 sequence (DNA): TGTGCCAGCAGTGATTCGCGACCCCTCAGGGGCTACACCTTC. This sequence encodes CASSDSRPLRGYTF.

The chain employs TRBV5-4 and TRBJ1-1; D unclear. Germline CDR1 is SGHNT and CDR2 is YYREEE (reference sequence). Trimming took 3 bases from V and 2 from J, leaving 5 bases between them. The CDR3 consists of 12 residues. For the CDR3, the DNA is TGTGCCAGCAGCTCAGTTAACACTGAAGCTTTCTTT. Protein product: CASSSVNTEAFF.

The CDR3 here is CAWSVRGKSTEAFF. CDR3 DNA: TGTGCCTGGAGTGTACGGGGTAAAAGTACTGAAGCTTTCTTT. V is TRBV30 and J is TRBJ1-1, with D hard to call. The CDR3 is made up of 14 amino acids. The V end was cut by 0 bases, the J end by 5 bases, with 13 bases between. The germline CDR1 and CDR2 sequences are GTSNPN and SVGIG (reference sequence).

Only a few counts were recorded for this clone. The V gene is TRBV6-5, the J gene TRBJ1-3, with 7 bases identical to TRBD1. Germline values: CDR1 MNHEY, CDR2 SVGAGI. V lost 6 bases, J lost 1 base, and 6 bases stayed unmatched. The CDR3 is made up of 15 amino acids. The CDR3 bases are TGTGCCAGCAGACAGGGGCAAAGATCTGGAAACACCATATATTTT. Protein product: CASRQGQRSGNTIYF.

This clone has just a few counts. The CDR3 DNA reads TGTGCCAGCGGGCGGACAGGGAACGAGCAGTACTTC. Translated: CASGRTGNEQYF. The chain couples TRBV7-9 to TRBJ2-7, with TRBD1 matching 8 bases. From germline, CDR1 is SEHNR and CDR2 FQNEAQ (reference sequence). V shed 8 bases, J shed 5 bases, and the junction held 5 bases outside the gene matches. CDR3 size: 12 residues. Full variable domain (remainder filled in from reference TRBV7-9 and TRBJ2-7): DTGVSQNPRHKITKRGQNVTFRCDPISEHNRLYWYRQTLGQGPEFLTYFQNEAQLEKSRLLSDRFSAERPKGSFSTLEIQRTEQGDSAMYLCASGRTGNEQYFGPGTRLTVT.

The chain couples TRBV27 to TRBJ2-7; perhaps TRBD1 as D (5 bases). Trimming pared 3 bases from V and 2 bases from J, leaving 11 bases between. This CDR3 has 14 amino acids. Per the germline V gene, CDR1 is MNHEY and CDR2 is SMNVEV (reference sequence). CDR3 sequence (DNA): TGTGCCAGCAGTTTGGTCACAGGTCCCTACGAGCAGTACTTC. Encoded protein: CASSLVTGPYEQYF.

V usage is TRBV27 and J usage is TRBJ2-7; no definite D call. V dropped 3 bases and J dropped 9 bases, with 9 bases sitting between them. The CDR3 is 11 amino acids. Germline values: CDR1 MNHEY, CDR2 SMNVEV (reference sequence). In DNA form, the CDR3 reads TGTGCCAGCAGTTTTCTGGAGAGGCAGTACTTC. Translated: CASSFLERQYF.

The chain carries TRBV2 and TRBJ2-7; the match to TRBD2 covers 13 bases. The CDR3 loop spans 15 amino acids. Germline V lookup: CDR1 SNHLY, CDR2 FYNNEI. With V trimmed by 6 bases and J by 2 bases, 4 bases remained unmatched. CDR3 residues: CASRIGTSGTYEQYF. The CDR3 DNA reads as TGTGCCAGCAGGATAGGGACTAGCGGGACCTACGAGCAGTACTTC.

V gene TRBV28 combines with J gene TRBJ1-2, with a weak D call TRBD1 (6 bases). The germline V gene encodes CDR1 MDHEN and CDR2 SYDVKM. Trimming stripped 7 bases from V and 0 bases from J, with 15 bases between. CDR3 size: 15 residues. The CDR3 nucleotides read TGTGCCAGCACCCCCGGTGGGACACCTAACTATGGCTACACCTTC. This translates into CASTPGGTPNYGYTF.

The rearrangement joins TRBV28 to TRBJ2-3; the match to TRBD2 covers 8 bases. V was clipped by 5 bases and J by 0 bases; unmatched bases: 7. From germline, CDR1 is MDHEN and CDR2 SYDVKM. CDR3 length equals 16 residues. DNA for the CDR3: TGTGCCAGCAGTCCGGGGGGGAAGGGTAGCACAGATACGCAGTATTTT. Translating gives CASSPGGKGSTDTQYF.

The chain joins TRBV24-1 to TRBJ2-1; 13 bases map to TRBD2. The CDR3 is 16 amino acids. CDR1 and CDR2 from the germline V gene are KGHDR and SFDVKD. V was pared by 4 bases and J by 8 bases, with 7 bases of the junction left unmatched. The CDR3, as DNA: TGTGCCACCAGTGACCGGACTAGCGGGAGTGTGGATGAGCAGTTCTTC. Amino acid sequence: CATSDRTSGSVDEQFF.